In its sample, the clone carrying this TCR beta chain was seen many times. What it recognizes is unknown. CDR1 is MNHEY, CDR2 SVGAGI, per germline. Trimming left V 2 bases short and J 6 bases short, with 10 bases between. CDR3 length: 13 residues. These data belong to a study of CD8 T cells in ankylosing spondylitis. Notes on the study in general: As for the disease-linked clones, they showed a CD8+ phenotype and occurred at relatively low frequencies in peripheral blood. Researchers reportedly found disease-linked clones significantly enriched in matched ankylosing spondylitis synovial fluid. There was a TCR beta motif, made of 7 to 9 highly homologous variants, that appeared characteristic of ankylosing spondylitis blood.

Quantitative 5'-RACE with molecular barcodes was used to make the TCR beta libraries. TCRdb redid the calling of the 5' RACE reads with MiXCR, one entry per CDR3 protein. The sample comprises hundreds of thousands of distinct CDR3 sequences, roughly 24% of which are singletons, and under 7% rests with the top ten. V gene TRBV6-5 combines with J gene TRBJ1-1; D may be TRBD1 (6 bases). Source material: blood, either unsorted or a sorted T cell fraction (not recorded which). The source of this sequence is a male donor with ankylosing spondylitis or in good health (not recorded which). CDR3 region: CASSYGGYAEAFF. The CDR3 DNA sequence: TGTGCCAGCAGTTACGGGGGCTACGCTGAAGCTTTCTTT.